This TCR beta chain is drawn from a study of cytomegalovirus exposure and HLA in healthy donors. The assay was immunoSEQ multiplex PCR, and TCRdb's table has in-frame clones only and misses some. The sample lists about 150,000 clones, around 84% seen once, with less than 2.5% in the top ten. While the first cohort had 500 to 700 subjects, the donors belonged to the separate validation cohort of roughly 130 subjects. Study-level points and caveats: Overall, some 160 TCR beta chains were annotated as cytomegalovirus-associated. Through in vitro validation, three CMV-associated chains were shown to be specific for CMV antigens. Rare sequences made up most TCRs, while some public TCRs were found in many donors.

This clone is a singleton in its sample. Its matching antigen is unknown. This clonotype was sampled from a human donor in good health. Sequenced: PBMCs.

CDR3 amino acids: CASSSNLGGRTDTQYF. Written as DNA, the CDR3 is TGTGCCAGCAGCTCCAACCTGGGGGGGCGCACAGATACGCAGTATTTT. The V call is TRBV7-3, the J call TRBJ2-3; perhaps TRBD2 as D (7 bases). Germline V gene data show CDR1 as SGHTA and CDR2 as FQGTGA. The CDR3 has 16 residues. V lost 4 bases and J 1 base, leaving 15 bases between the germline ends.